This entry lists 19 T cell receptor beta chains sequenced from one sample in a study of shared clonotypes between healthy human individuals. Terminally differentiated effector memory CD45RA+ cells were left out of the naive CD8 fraction, which was CD45RO-negative and positively selected for CCR7. Data came from immunoSEQ multiplex PCR; TCRdb stores just in-frame clones and leaves some out. The sample holds about 2,100,000 clones, about 93% seen once. Sample: naive CD8+ T cells from PBMCs. These receptors were obtained from a man between 18 and 35 years old in good health. Some clones in this sample may be carry-over from other donors' samples.

On this clone: Other DNA sequences in this sample translate to the same CDR3. V gene TRBV9 combines with J gene TRBJ2-7; 8 bases match TRBD2. The CDR3 covers 15 residues. CDR1 is SGDLS, CDR2 YYNGEE, per germline. Losses at the gene ends were 0 bases for V and 3 bases for J; bases not matched to a gene: 5. For the CDR3, the DNA is TGTGCCAGCAGCGTAGGAGCTAGCGGGCACTACGAGCAGTACTTC. Translated: CASSVGASGHYEQYF.

This clone was seen only once. V gene TRBV9 combines with J gene TRBJ2-7; D remains unclear. This CDR3 has 15 amino acids. Germline CDR1 reads SGDLS; CDR2 reads YYNGEE. Trimming pared 0 bases from V and 7 bases from J, leaving 17 bases between. The CDR3 DNA is TGTGCCAGCAGCGTAGCTGCTGGGAAGGGTGAAGAGCAGTACTTC. It specifies CASSVAAGKGEEQYF.

The chain carries TRBV10-3 and TRBJ2-7; 13 bases align to TRBD2. This CDR3 comprises 15 residues. V shed 6 bases and J 3 bases; nucleotides not matched to a gene: 5. CDR1 ENHRY and CDR2 SYGVKD come from the germline V gene. The CDR3 nucleotides read TGTGCCATCAGCCCGGGACTAGCGGGATTCTACGAGCAGTACTTC. This translates into CAISPGLAGFYEQYF.

The chain is built from TRBV7-3 and TRBJ1-1; weak D call: TRBD1 (5 bases). The CDR3 is 14 amino acids. V was shortened by 0 bases and J by 6 bases, with 11 bases between the two germline ends. The germline CDR1 and CDR2 sequences are SGHTA and FQGTGA. In nucleotides, the CDR3 is TGTGCCAGCAGCTTAACGGGGGGGAATCCTGAAGCTTTCTTT. This translates into CASSLTGGNPEAFF.

This clone has only one observation. The rearrangement links TRBV28 to TRBJ1-6; D not certain. Germline V gene lookup returns CDR1 MDHEN and CDR2 SYDVKM. Trimming took off 6 bases at V and 11 bases at J, with 14 bases between the two ends. The CDR3 consists of 13 residues. The CDR3, as DNA: TGTGCCAGCAGCTTGTCCCCTAGAACACCCCTCCACTTT. Amino acid sequence: CASSLSPRTPLHF.

This sequence joins TRBV29-1 and TRBJ2-1, with D unclear. Germline V gives CDR1 SQVTM, CDR2 ANQGSEA. CDR3 length: 12 amino acids. V lost 6 bases and J lost 6, with 12 bases in between. CDR3 in amino acids: CSVTVPINEQFF. CDR3 sequence (DNA): TGCAGCGTCACGGTACCTATCAATGAGCAGTTCTTC.

This sequence joins TRBV9 and TRBJ2-4, with 9 bases that match TRBD1. CDR3 length: 18 amino acids. Germline V gene data show CDR1 as SGDLS and CDR2 as YYNGEE. The J segment lost 10 bases and the V segment lost 4 bases, leaving 21 bases of the junction unmatched. The CDR3 loop is CASSTPIGTGSSRPIQYF. In DNA form, the CDR3 reads TGTGCCAGCAGCACCCCAATCGGGACAGGGTCTTCCCGTCCTATTCAGTACTTC.

The J gene is TRBJ2-1, the V gene TRBV29-1; TRBD2 agrees at 15 bases. The trim removed 5 bases at V and 3 bases at J, leaving 8 bases unmatched. The V gene's germline CDR1 is SQVTM and CDR2 ANQGSEA. The length of the CDR3 is 17 residues. CDR3: CSVLGLAGGLIYNEQFF. For the CDR3, the DNA is TGCAGCGTTCTGGGACTAGCGGGAGGACTAATCTACAATGAGCAGTTCTTC.

As regards this clone: Other DNA sequences within the sample encode an identical CDR3. The chain has TRBV5-6 and TRBJ2-2; no firm D call. The length of the CDR3 is 14 residues. Per germline, CDR1 SGHDT and CDR2 YYEEEE. The ends were cut back, 0 bases at V and 2 bases at J, with 5 bases in the middle. The CDR3 bases are TGTGCCAGCAGCTTGGGCCTTAACACCGGGGAGCTGTTTTTT. Protein product: CASSLGLNTGELFF.

This chain connects TRBV13 to TRBJ2-5; 7 bases are a match to TRBD2. Germline loops: CDR1 PRHDT, CDR2 FYEKMQ (reference sequence). CDR3 length: 18 amino acids. V lost 4 bases to trimming and J lost 4 bases; unmatched junction nucleotides: 18. The CDR3: CASSSFGLGNYHRETQYF. The DNA for the CDR3 is TGTGCCAGCAGCTCCTTCGGACTAGGGAATTATCATAGAGAGACCCAGTACTTC.

The chain combines TRBV11-3 with TRBJ2-7, with 8 bases identical to TRBD2. This CDR3 spans 13 amino acids. In germline, CDR1 is SGHNT, CDR2 YENEEA. The V and J ends lost 5 bases and 3 bases, in that order; junction bases with no gene match: 3. In DNA form, the CDR3 reads TGTGCCAGCAGCCCCGGGAGGGGCTACGAGCAGTACTTC. This sequence encodes CASSPGRGYEQYF. The entire variable domain, with the rest obtained from reference TRBV11-3 and TRBJ2-7, is as follows: EAGVVQSPRYKIIEKKQPVAFWCNPISGHNTLYWYLQNLGQGPELLIRYENEEAVDDSQLPKDRFSAERLKGVDSTLKIQPAELGDSAVYLCASSPGRGYEQYFGPGTRLTVT.

V gene TRBV27 combines with J gene TRBJ2-1; D unresolved. The CDR3 is 15 residues long. Germline assignment: CDR1 MNHEY and CDR2 SMNVEV (reference sequence). V lost 5 bases, J lost 0 bases, and 11 bases lay in between. The CDR3 is CASSDKTSSYNEQFF. CDR3 nucleotide sequence: TGTGCCAGCAGTGACAAGACCAGCTCCTACAATGAGCAGTTCTTC.

The J gene is TRBJ2-2, the V gene TRBV9; TRBD1 matches 8 bases. Germline V gene data show CDR1 as SGDLS and CDR2 as YYNGEE. With V trimmed by 4 bases and J by 1 base, 6 bases remained unmatched. The CDR3 runs to 16 residues. CDR3 sequence: CASSPWTGRNTGELFF. CDR3 DNA sequence: TGTGCCAGCAGCCCCTGGACAGGGCGGAACACCGGGGAGCTGTTTTTT.

The table lists this clone with a few counts. The J gene is TRBJ2-2, the V gene TRBV5-4; D remains unclear. Germline V lookup: CDR1 SGHNT, CDR2 YYREEE (reference sequence). This CDR3 spans 13 amino acids. V was pared by 2 bases and J by 6 bases, with 8 bases between. The CDR3 loop is CASSFSLSGELFF. The CDR3 nucleotides read TGTGCCAGCAGCTTCAGTTTGTCCGGGGAGCTGTTTTTT.

About this clone itself: The sample has other DNA sequences that encode this CDR3 too. The V and J genes are TRBV5-4 and TRBJ1-1, with D possibly being TRBD1 (5 bases). Trimming removed 4 bases at V and 5 bases at J, with 9 bases between. Germline V gene data show CDR1 as SGHNT and CDR2 as YYREEE (reference sequence). CDR3 size: 12 residues. The CDR3 region has the DNA TGTGCCAGCAGCACGGGGGGGACTGAAGCTTTCTTT. Its protein product is CASSTGGTEAFF.

V usage is TRBV4-1 and J usage is TRBJ2-1; 7 nucleotides match TRBD2. CDR1 MGHRA and CDR2 YSYEKL come from the germline V gene. The CDR3 is 15 amino acids. V lost 2 bases to trimming and J lost 5 bases; unmatched junction nucleotides: 6. CDR3 DNA sequence: TGCGCCAGCAGCCAAAGGGAGGGGATCCACAATGAGCAGTTCTTC. This gives the protein CASSQREGIHNEQFF.

The chain joins TRBV4-1 to TRBJ2-7; D is unresolved. Trimming took off 0 bases at V and 5 bases at J, with 14 bases between the two ends. This CDR3 region has 15 residues. The V gene's germline CDR1 is MGHRA and CDR2 YSYEKL. The CDR3 DNA reads TGCGCCAGCAGCCAAGATTGGCCTTACCTTGACGAGCAGTACTTC. It yields the protein CASSQDWPYLDEQYF.

The rearrangement links TRBV5-8 to TRBJ1-5; TRBD1 is a possible D gene (6 bases). V was cut by 4 bases and J by 6 bases, with 17 bases left in between. The CDR3 extends over 15 amino acids. Per germline, CDR1 SGHTS and CDR2 YDEGEE. CDR3 region: CASSRGVGGGQPQHF. The CDR3 DNA reads TGTGCCAGCAGCCGAGGGGTGGGGGGCGGTCAGCCCCAGCATTTT.

This clone was seen a single time. V usage is TRBV5-1 and J usage is TRBJ2-1; possible D gene TRBD1, 6 bases. CDR3 length: 18 amino acids. CDR1 is SGHRS, CDR2 YFSETQ, per germline. The V end lost 0 bases, the J end lost 2 bases, and 18 bases lay between the germline ends. The CDR3 nucleotides read TGCGCCAGCAGCTTGGAATTCCGTGTGGGGGACACCTACAATGAGCAGTTCTTC. Amino acids: CASSLEFRVGDTYNEQFF.